This paragraph reports one T cell receptor beta chain. The antigen is undetermined. The protocol was immunoSEQ multiplex PCR, while the TCRdb copy is restricted to in-frame clones and leaves out a portion. The repertoire consists of approximately 110,000 clones, with 94% occurring once and the leading ten covering 1% to 1.5%. The V gene lost 5 bases and the J gene lost 5 bases, with 14 bases spanning the gap. This CDR3 contains 14 residues. The germline V gene encodes CDR1 SGHRS and CDR2 YFSETQ. The sample originates from a study of cytomegalovirus exposure and HLA in healthy donors. Study-wide findings and caveats: Altogether, 150 to 200 TCR beta chains were recorded as cytomegalovirus-associated.

The clonotype originates from a young woman in good health and CMV-seronegative. The chain is built from TRBV5-1 and TRBJ2-1, with D perhaps TRBD1 (6 bases). What was sequenced was PBMCs. CDR3 sequence reads: CASSHGQMNNEQFF. The DNA of the CDR3 is TGCGCCAGCAGTCATGGACAGATGAACAATGAGCAGTTCTTC.